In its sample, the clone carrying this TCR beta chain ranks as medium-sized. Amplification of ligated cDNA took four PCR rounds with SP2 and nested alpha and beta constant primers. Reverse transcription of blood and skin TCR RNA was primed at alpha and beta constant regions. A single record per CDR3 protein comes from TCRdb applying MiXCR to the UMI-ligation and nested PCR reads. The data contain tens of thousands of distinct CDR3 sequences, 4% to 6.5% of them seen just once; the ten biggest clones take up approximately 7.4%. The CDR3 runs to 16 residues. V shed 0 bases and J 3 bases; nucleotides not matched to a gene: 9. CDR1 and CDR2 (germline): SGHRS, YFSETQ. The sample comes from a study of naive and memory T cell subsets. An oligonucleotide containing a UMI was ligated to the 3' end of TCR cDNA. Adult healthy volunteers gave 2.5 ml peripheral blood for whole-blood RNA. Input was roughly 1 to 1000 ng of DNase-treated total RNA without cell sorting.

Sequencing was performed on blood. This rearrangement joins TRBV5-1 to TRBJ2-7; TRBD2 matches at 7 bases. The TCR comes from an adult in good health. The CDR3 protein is CASSLEAGAPYYEQYF. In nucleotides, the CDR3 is TGCGCCAGCAGCTTGGAGGCGGGAGCCCCCTACTACGAGCAGTACTTC.